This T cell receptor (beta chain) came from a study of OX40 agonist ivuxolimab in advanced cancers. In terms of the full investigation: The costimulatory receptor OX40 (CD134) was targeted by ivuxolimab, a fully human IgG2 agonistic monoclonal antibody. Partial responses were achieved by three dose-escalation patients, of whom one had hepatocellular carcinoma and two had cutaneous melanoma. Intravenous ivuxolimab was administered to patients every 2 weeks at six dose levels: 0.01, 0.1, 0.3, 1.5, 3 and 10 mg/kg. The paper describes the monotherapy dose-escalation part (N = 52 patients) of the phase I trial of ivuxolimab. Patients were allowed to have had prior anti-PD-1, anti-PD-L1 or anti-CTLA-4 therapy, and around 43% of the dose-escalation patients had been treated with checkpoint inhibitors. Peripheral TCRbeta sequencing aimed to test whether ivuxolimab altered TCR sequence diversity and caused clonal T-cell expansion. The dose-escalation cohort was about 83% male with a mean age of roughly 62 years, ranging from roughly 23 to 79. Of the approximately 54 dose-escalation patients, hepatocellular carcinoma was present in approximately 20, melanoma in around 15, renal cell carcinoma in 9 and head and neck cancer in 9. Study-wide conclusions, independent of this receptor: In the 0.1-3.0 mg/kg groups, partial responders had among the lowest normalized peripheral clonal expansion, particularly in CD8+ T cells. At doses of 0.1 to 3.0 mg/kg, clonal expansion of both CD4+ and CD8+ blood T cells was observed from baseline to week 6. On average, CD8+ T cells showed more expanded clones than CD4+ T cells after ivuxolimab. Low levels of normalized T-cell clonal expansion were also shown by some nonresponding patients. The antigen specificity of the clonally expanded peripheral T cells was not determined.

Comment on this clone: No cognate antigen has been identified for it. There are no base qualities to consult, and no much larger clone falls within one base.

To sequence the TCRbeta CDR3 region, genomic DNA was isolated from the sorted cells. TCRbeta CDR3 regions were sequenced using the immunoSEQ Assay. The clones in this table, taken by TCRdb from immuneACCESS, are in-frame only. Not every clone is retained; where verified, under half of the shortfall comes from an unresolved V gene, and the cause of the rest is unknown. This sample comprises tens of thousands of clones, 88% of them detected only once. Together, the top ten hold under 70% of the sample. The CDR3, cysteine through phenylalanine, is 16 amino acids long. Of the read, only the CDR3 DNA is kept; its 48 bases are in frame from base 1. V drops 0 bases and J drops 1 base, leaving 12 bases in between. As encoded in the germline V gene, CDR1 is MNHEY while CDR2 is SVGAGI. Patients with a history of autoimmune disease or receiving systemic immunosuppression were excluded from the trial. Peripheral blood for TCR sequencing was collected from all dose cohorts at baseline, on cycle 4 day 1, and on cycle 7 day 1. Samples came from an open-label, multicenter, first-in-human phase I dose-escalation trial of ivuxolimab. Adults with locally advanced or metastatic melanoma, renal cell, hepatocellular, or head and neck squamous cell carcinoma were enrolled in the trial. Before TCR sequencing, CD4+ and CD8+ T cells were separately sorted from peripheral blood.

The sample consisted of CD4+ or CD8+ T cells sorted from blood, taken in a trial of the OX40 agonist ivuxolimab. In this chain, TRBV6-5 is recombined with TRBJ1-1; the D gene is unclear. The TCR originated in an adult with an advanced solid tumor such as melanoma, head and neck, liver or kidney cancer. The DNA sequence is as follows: TGTGCCAGCAGTTACTCGATTCAACACACGAACACTGAAGCTTTCTTT. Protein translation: CASSYSIQHTNTEAFF.